This T cell receptor beta chain was recorded in a study of post-analysis software for immune sequencing data. Comment on this clonotype: No antigen is known for it.

The study's findings and limits: The study found TRBV5-6, TRBV5-1 and TRBV20-1 among five or six TRBV segments more frequent in patients than controls. The study found significantly lower normalized Chao1 diversity in multiple sclerosis patients than in controls. Samples from a shared batch, those prepared together, strongly co-clustered by F measure.

Unique-molecular-identifier-tagged TCR beta cDNA libraries were used. When about 0.95 to 10 million T cells were used, they gave a few hundred thousand cDNA molecules. TCRdb processed the PCR reads anew with MiXCR; each CDR3 protein has one entry. The sample holds hundreds of thousands of distinct CDR3 sequences, roughly 40% seen once. Trimming cost V 0 bases and J 3 bases; bases outside gene matches: 5. The CDR3 has 15 amino acids. Germline CDR1 DFQATT, CDR2 SNEGSKA (reference sequence). Sequencing input: blood. The clonotype originates from a girl aged 2-10 years with multiple sclerosis. The genes are TRBV20-1 and TRBJ2-3, with 8 nucleotides matching TRBD2. The CDR3 DNA reads as TGCAGTGCTAGAGATGAAGCGGGAGTTACAGATACGCAGTATTTT. It translates to CSARDEAGVTDTQYF.